What follows describes a single T cell receptor (beta chain). What it recognizes is unknown. Assay: immunoSEQ multiplex PCR; the TCRdb copy retains only in-frame clones and omits some. Among 90,000 to 120,000 clones listed, around 92% were seen once. The CDR3 has 13 residues. Trimming removed 1 base from V and 9 bases from J, with 15 bases in between. Germline lookup yields CDR1 SQVTM and CDR2 ANQGSEA. This entry comes from a study of T cell responses to AZD1222 COVID-19 vaccine. Study results and caveats: The study found Spike-specific TCR breadth and depth rose after two AZD1222 doses. The donors showed a predominance of white British ancestry and of females, with possible underestimation of clonal diversity. Researchers took repertoire samples only after the peak T cell response had come.

The chain joins TRBV29-1 to TRBJ2-5, with D uncertain. The sequence derives from an adult who received the AZD1222 COVID-19 vaccine. The sequencing used peripheral blood, collected 28 days after the second AZD1222 dose. The chain's CDR3 is CSVEAADLWAQYF. The CDR3 nucleotides are TGCAGCGTTGAAGCGGCGGACCTCTGGGCCCAGTACTTC. Together with reference TRBV29-1 and TRBJ2-5, the CDR3 gives the full variable domain: SAVISQKPSRDICQRGTSLTIQCQVDSQVTMMFWYRQQPGQSLTLIATANQGSEATYESGFVIDKFPISRPNLTFSTLTVSNMSPEDSSIYLCSVEAADLWAQYFGPGTRLLVL.